Each of the 10 T cell receptor beta chains below was sequenced from the same sample in a study of cytomegalovirus exposure and HLA in healthy donors. It was with 60 Vbeta and 13 Jbeta primers that the PCR ran. The protocol was immunoSEQ multiplex PCR, while the TCRdb copy is restricted to in-frame clones and leaves out a portion. The data hold 100,000 to 150,000 clones, with about 80% observed a single time. Sequencing was performed on PBMCs. These receptors came from a woman between 45 and 60 years old in good health and CMV-seronegative.

This clone was seen more than once but under ten times. This chain links TRBV30 with TRBJ1-4, with no clear D. V gave up 6 bases and J gave up 6 bases, with 14 bases separating them. The CDR3 runs 13 residues. The V gene's germline CDR1 is GTSNPN and CDR2 SVGIG (reference sequence). The CDR3 here is CACLTTSDEKLFF. The CDR3, as DNA: TGTGCCTGCCTCACAACCTCCGATGAAAAACTGTTTTTT.

The V call is TRBV4-2, the J call TRBJ2-1, with 9 bases matching TRBD1. J gave up 8 bases and V 1 base, and 9 bases lay outside the gene matches. The length of the CDR3 is 16 residues. From germline, CDR1 is LGHNA and CDR2 YNFKEQ. Here the CDR3 reads CASSQAPGTGLYEQFF. CDR3 nucleotides: TGTGCCAGCAGCCAAGCTCCTGGGACAGGGCTATATGAGCAGTTCTTC.

The V call is TRBV28, the J call TRBJ2-1, with D possibly TRBD2 on 6 matching bases. Germline V gene sequence: CDR1 MDHEN, CDR2 SYDVKM. CDR3 length: 16 amino acids. V was shortened by 7 bases and J by 6 bases, with 22 bases between the two germline ends. CDR3 loop: CASTANRDFSSNEQFF. The CDR3 coding sequence is TGTGCCAGCACCGCTAACCGGGACTTTAGCAGCAATGAGCAGTTCTTC.

The chain links TRBV6-4 to TRBJ1-2, with D possibly matching TRBD1 (5 bases). There are 13 residues in the CDR3. V lost 3 bases and J 4 bases, leaving 9 bases between the germline ends. CDR1 is MRHNA, CDR2 SNTAGT, per germline. The CDR3 DNA follows: TGTGCCAGCAGTGAGCGGGGGGGCTATGGCTACACCTTC. Residues: CASSERGGYGYTF.

The chain links TRBV27 to TRBJ1-2; D is possibly TRBD1 (6 bases). Germline-derived CDR1 and CDR2 are MNHEY and SMNVEV (reference sequence). The CDR3 runs to 17 residues. V was clipped by 0 bases and J by 1 base, with 15 bases between them. The CDR3 DNA sequence: TGTGCCAGCAGTTTATCGCAGGGTTGGGGGCATAACTATGGCTACACCTTC. Its translation is CASSLSQGWGHNYGYTF.

The CDR3 DNA reads TGCAGCCCCCCGGGGGACAGGGCGGGGAATGAGCAGTTCTTC. It translates to CSPPGDRAGNEQFF. This rearrangement joins TRBV29-1 to TRBJ2-1; 9 bases fit TRBD1. Germline V gene data show CDR1 as SQVTM and CDR2 as ANQGSEA. J was trimmed by 7 bases and V by 8 bases; bases with no gene match: 12. This CDR3 is 14 amino acids long.

J is TRBJ2-1 and V is TRBV27; 8 nucleotides match TRBD2. V trimming: 4 bases; J trimming: 7 bases; junction bases outside the gene matches: 15. The CDR3 covers 17 residues. Germline-derived CDR1 and CDR2 are MNHEY and SMNVEV (reference sequence). CDR3 sequence reads: CASSSRLASNSGNEQFF. CDR3 DNA: TGTGCCAGCAGTTCACGACTAGCGTCCAATTCAGGGAATGAGCAGTTCTTC.

This clone was seen a few times. The chain recombines TRBV7-3 with TRBJ1-5, with 12 bases matching TRBD1. Germline CDR1 and CDR2: SGHTA and FQGTGA. CDR3 length equals 17 residues. V shed 3 bases, J shed 1 base, and the junction held 4 bases outside the gene matches. CDR3 protein: CASSLGTGGGSNQPQHF. The DNA of the CDR3 is TGTGCCAGCAGCTTGGGGACAGGGGGCGGGAGCAATCAGCCCCAGCATTTT.

The chain uses TRBV7-2 and TRBJ2-3; 11 bases are a match to TRBD2. Germline V gives CDR1 SGHTA, CDR2 FQGNSA. The CDR3 has 17 amino acids. The trim removed 5 bases at V and 0 bases at J, leaving 7 bases unmatched. Here the CDR3 DNA reads TGTGCCAGCAGCGAGACTTCTAGCGGGAGGAGCACAGATACGCAGTATTTT. This translates into CASSETSSGRSTDTQYF.

V gene TRBV18 combines with J gene TRBJ1-4; TRBD1 might be the D (6 bases). V gave up 3 bases and J gave up 7 bases, with 21 bases separating them. CDR3 length: 17 amino acids. Germline CDR1 and CDR2: KGHSH and LQKENI. The CDR3 spells CASSPTTGTAGVEKLFF. CDR3 DNA sequence: TGTGCCAGCTCACCTACGACAGGAACGGCGGGGGTTGAAAAACTGTTTTTT.